The 25 T cell receptor beta chains given below trace back to one sample, sequenced in a study of OX40 agonist ivuxolimab in advanced cancers. The data were produced by immunoSEQ multiplex PCR, yet TCRdb's version contains in-frame clones alone and is incomplete. The sample lists tens of thousands of clones, around 83% occurring once. This material consisted of CD4+ or CD8+ T cells sorted from blood, taken in a trial of the OX40 agonist ivuxolimab. These receptors were collected from an adult with an advanced solid tumor such as melanoma, head and neck, liver or kidney cancer.

This chain connects TRBV27 to TRBJ2-5; D tentatively fits TRBD1 or TRBD2 (5 bases each). The CDR3 runs 13 residues. Germline CDR1 is MNHEY and CDR2 is SMNVEV (reference sequence). V was shortened by 7 bases and J by 4 bases, with 13 bases between the two germline ends. CDR3: CASNPLGGETQYF. In nucleotides, the CDR3 is TGTGCCAGCAATCCCCTTGGGGGAGAGACCCAGTACTTC.

In its sample, this clone was seen once. The chain links TRBV4-3 to TRBJ2-7; D gene unclear. The V end lost 2 bases, the J end lost 0 bases, and 8 bases lay between the germline ends. Germline CDR1 and CDR2: LGHNA and YSLEER. CDR3 length: 14 amino acids. The CDR3 is CASSQRRGSYEQYF. Here the CDR3 DNA reads TGCGCCAGCAGCCAAAGACGTGGCTCCTACGAGCAGTACTTC.

The CDR3: CASSQDQVGLATNTEAFF. The CDR3 coding sequence is TGTGCCAGCAGCCAAGATCAGGTAGGACTTGCCACGAACACTGAAGCTTTCTTT. The chain uses TRBV4-2 and TRBJ1-1; D remains unclear. The CDR3 contains 18 residues. CDR1 is LGHNA, CDR2 YNFKEQ, per germline. V lost 0 bases, J lost 1 base, and 18 bases lay in between.

The chain has TRBV10-3 and TRBJ2-7; no definite D call. The CDR3 totals 13 residues. Germline CDR1 reads ENHRY; CDR2 reads SYGVKD. V shed 4 bases and J shed 2 bases, with 9 bases lying between them. The CDR3 spells CAISVSDTYEQYF. In DNA form, the CDR3 reads TGTGCCATCAGTGTCTCGGATACCTACGAGCAGTACTTC.

The V call is TRBV9, the J call TRBJ2-1; D gene uncertain. The germline gives CDR1 SGDLS, CDR2 YYNGEE. The CDR3 is made up of 13 amino acids. V shed 0 bases and J shed 5 bases, with 6 bases lying between them. The CDR3 reads CASSVEIDNEQFF. As DNA, the CDR3 is TGTGCCAGCAGCGTAGAGATAGACAATGAGCAGTTCTTC.

The chain is built from TRBV9 and TRBJ2-5; D is unclear. The CDR3 runs 13 residues. The germline V and J ends were trimmed by 3 bases and 3 bases, with 9 bases remaining between them. Germline loops: CDR1 SGDLS, CDR2 YYNGEE. The CDR3 here is CASSDWTEETQYF. As DNA, the CDR3 is TGTGCCAGCAGCGATTGGACCGAAGAGACCCAGTACTTC.

This clone is judged large (0.1 to 1%). The genes are TRBV4-2 and TRBJ2-1, with 7 bases that match TRBD2. The CDR3 length is 19 residues. Germline V gene lookup returns CDR1 LGHNA and CDR2 YNFKEQ. The V and J ends lost 0 bases and 8 bases, in that order; junction bases with no gene match: 19. CDR3 protein: CASSQEGTSATGFRDEQFF. The CDR3 coding sequence is TGTGCCAGCAGCCAAGAAGGTACTAGCGCTACGGGGTTTAGGGATGAGCAGTTCTTC.

The CDR3 nucleotides read TGTGCCAGCAGTTACGGCCAGGGACCCTACGAGCAGTACTTC. Protein product: CASSYGQGPYEQYF. The chain recombines TRBV6-5 with TRBJ2-7, with D perhaps being TRBD1 or TRBD2 (5 bases each). V gave up 2 bases and J gave up 2 bases, with 10 bases separating them. The germline gives CDR1 MNHEY, CDR2 SVGAGI. The CDR3 totals 14 residues.

This clone was seen a few times. The chain combines TRBV4-1 with TRBJ1-3; D gene ambiguous. Germline CDR1 reads MGHRA; CDR2 reads YSYEKL. This CDR3 spans 15 amino acids. V was shortened by 3 bases and J by 0 bases, with 9 bases between the two germline ends. CDR3 sequence (DNA): TGCGCCAGCAGCCAGTTGTCCAGCTCTGGAAACACCATATATTTT. Its protein product is CASSQLSSSGNTIYF.

The J gene is TRBJ2-5, the V gene TRBV7-9; weak D call: TRBD1 (6 bases). The end of the DNA is better explained by TRBJ2-7, so the J call may be wrong. The CDR3 has 14 amino acids. The germline CDR1 and CDR2 sequences are SEHNR and FQNEAQ (reference sequence). The CDR3 nucleotides read TGTGCCAGCAGCTTAGTTAGAGGGGGTTACGAGCAGTACTTC. Translation gives CASSLVRGGYEQYF.

This rearrangement joins TRBV13 to TRBJ1-1; 9 bases agree with TRBD1. The V gene end was trimmed by 5 bases and the J gene end by 1 base; junction bases not matched to a gene: 2. The CDR3 covers 14 residues. Germline V gene sequence: CDR1 PRHDT, CDR2 FYEKMQ (reference sequence). The CDR3 nucleotides read TGTGCCAGCAGCAAACAGGGGGCGAACACTGAAGCTTTCTTT. It translates to CASSKQGANTEAFF.

The chain recombines TRBV18 with TRBJ2-2; TRBD1 agrees at 10 bases. The CDR3 covers 15 residues. Trimming took 1 base from V and 6 from J; bases not matched to a gene: 2. Germline lookup yields CDR1 KGHSH and CDR2 LQKENI. DNA of the CDR3: TGTGCCAGCTCACCACGACAGGGGGCCCCCGGGGAGCTGTTTTTT. It translates to CASSPRQGAPGELFF.

This chain connects TRBV14 to TRBJ2-1; 11 bases fit TRBD2. V shed 2 bases, J shed 8 bases, and the junction held 5 bases outside the gene matches. CDR1 and CDR2 from the germline V gene are SGHDN and FVKESK. The length of the CDR3 is 15 residues. The CDR3 nucleotides read TGTGCCAGCAGCCAACTAGCGGGGGGTCGAGATGAGCAGTTCTTC. It yields the protein CASSQLAGGRDEQFF.

The gene calls are TRBV7-9 and TRBJ1-1; D unresolved. CDR3 size: 14 residues. Germline assignment: CDR1 SEHNR and CDR2 FQNEAQ (reference sequence). V shed 6 bases and J shed 4 bases, with 15 bases lying between them. The CDR3 is CASSYPLRITEAFF. CDR3 nucleotides: TGTGCCAGCAGTTATCCGCTCCGGATCACTGAAGCTTTCTTT.

The rearrangement uses TRBV1 and TRBJ2-1; TRBD1, the D gene given by the table, was not confirmed from the DNA. TRBV1 is marked as a pseudogene. The CDR3 loop spans 18 amino acids. The CDR3: CTSSHHGAGTGLYNEQFF. The CDR3 DNA reads as TGCACCAGCAGCCATCACGGTGCGGGGACAGGACTTTACAATGAGCAGTTCTTC.

This clone is a singleton in its sample. The chain uses TRBV13 and TRBJ2-7; TRBD1 aligns across 8 bases. The CDR3 sequence is 15 residues long. CDR1 and CDR2 (germline): PRHDT, FYEKMQ (reference sequence). Trimming removed 4 bases from V and 7 bases from J; junction bases left unmatched: 12. This chain's CDR3 is CASSSWETGAGEQYF. CDR3 bases: TGTGCCAGCAGCTCCTGGGAGACAGGGGCTGGGGAGCAGTACTTC. Drawing the rest from reference TRBV13 and TRBJ2-7, the complete variable domain is AAGVIQSPRHLIKEKRETATLKCYPIPRHDTVYWYQQGPGQDPQFLISFYEKMQSDKGSIPDRFSAQQFSDYHSELNMSSLELGDSALYFCASSSWETGAGEQYFGPGTRLTVT.

The CDR3 DNA reads TGTGCCAGCAGCTTGAGTAGCGGGAGGGCCGAGCAGTACTTC. Amino acids: CASSLSSGRAEQYF. The chain joins TRBV5-4 to TRBJ2-7; 11 bases match TRBD2. V was clipped by 1 base and J by 6 bases; unmatched bases: 3. Germline CDR1 reads SGHNT; CDR2 reads YYREEE (reference sequence). The CDR3 runs to 14 residues.

CDR3 amino acids: CASGGAPGQYF. CDR3 DNA sequence: TGTGCCAGCGGAGGGGCTCCAGGGCAGTACTTC. This sequence joins TRBV27 and TRBJ2-7; a weak D match, TRBD2 (6 bases). There are 11 residues in the CDR3. Germline V gene sequence: CDR1 MNHEY, CDR2 SMNVEV (reference sequence). Trimming took off 8 bases at V and 9 bases at J, with 14 bases between the two ends.

The gene calls are TRBV30 and TRBJ1-1; tentatively, D is TRBD1 (5 bases). The CDR3 loop spans 13 amino acids. Germline values: CDR1 GTSNPN, CDR2 SVGIG (reference sequence). V lost 4 bases and J 2 bases, leaving 11 bases between the germline ends. As DNA, the CDR3 is TGTGCCTGGATGAGAGGGACTAACACTGAAGCTTTCTTT. Its translation: CAWMRGTNTEAFF.

The chain carries TRBV30 and TRBJ2-2; 9 bases match TRBD2. Germline loops: CDR1 GTSNPN, CDR2 SVGIG (reference sequence). V lost 7 bases and J lost 5; bases outside the gene matches: 8. The CDR3 is made up of 14 amino acids. Written as DNA, the CDR3 is TGTGCCTTCGGCGGGAGGGCCACTACCGGGGAGCTGTTTTTT. It specifies CAFGGRATTGELFF.

This clone was observed a single time. This chain links TRBV28 with TRBJ1-2, with 8 bases that match TRBD1. CDR1 and CDR2 from the germline V gene are MDHEN and SYDVKM. The CDR3 loop spans 13 amino acids. V lost 5 bases, J lost 4 bases, and 3 bases stayed unmatched. CDR3 bases: TGTGCCAGCAGTGACGGGACAGGCTATGGCTACACCTTC. Protein product: CASSDGTGYGYTF.

Sample share makes this clone medium-sized. The chain employs TRBV28 and TRBJ1-1; D remains ambiguous. Germline CDR1 and CDR2: MDHEN and SYDVKM. The CDR3 runs 13 residues. Trimming took off 3 bases at V and 1 base at J, with 6 bases between the two ends. This CDR3 is CASSFAGNTEAFF. The CDR3 region has the DNA TGTGCCAGCAGTTTCGCCGGGAACACTGAAGCTTTCTTT. The complete variable domain, with remaining parts taken from reference TRBV28 and TRBJ1-1, reads DVKVTQSSRYLVKRTGEKVFLECVQDMDHENMFWYRQDPGLGLRLIYFSYDVKMKEKGDIPEGYSVSREKKERFSLILESASTNQTSMYLCASSFAGNTEAFFGQGTRLTVV.

The chain recombines TRBV19 with TRBJ2-7, with 7 bases matching TRBD1. The germline CDR1 and CDR2 sequences are LNHDA and SQIVND (reference sequence). V gave up 1 base and J gave up 3 bases; unmatched junction bases: 12. This CDR3 is 17 amino acids long. The CDR3 region is CASSIGPRTGRNYEQYF. The CDR3 DNA reads TGTGCCAGTAGTATAGGCCCCCGGACAGGTCGGAACTACGAGCAGTACTTC.

The J gene is TRBJ1-1, the V gene TRBV28; TRBD1 might be the D (6 bases). This CDR3 has 14 amino acids. Between the trimmed V and J ends, which lost 3 bases and 1 base, there was a span of 9 bases. CDR1 and CDR2 from the germline V gene are MDHEN and SYDVKM. The CDR3 DNA is TGTGCCAGCAGTTTTATAGGGGGGAACACTGAAGCTTTCTTT. This codes for CASSFIGGNTEAFF. The full variable domain, in which reference TRBV28 and TRBJ1-1 provide the parts outside the CDR3, is DVKVTQSSRYLVKRTGEKVFLECVQDMDHENMFWYRQDPGLGLRLIYFSYDVKMKEKGDIPEGYSVSREKKERFSLILESASTNQTSMYLCASSFIGGNTEAFFGQGTRLTVV.

The chain combines TRBV29-1 with TRBJ2-1, with D uncertain. Germline V gene lookup returns CDR1 SQVTM and CDR2 ANQGSEA. Trimming removed 4 bases at V and 3 bases at J, with 13 bases between. The CDR3 runs 14 residues. The CDR3 sequence is CSVVGVGIYNEQFF. The CDR3 DNA reads TGCAGCGTTGTTGGGGTCGGCATCTACAATGAGCAGTTCTTC.